The next 13 T cell receptor beta chains were all read from a single sample in a study of cytomegalovirus exposure and HLA in healthy donors. The PCR had 60 Vbeta and 13 Jbeta primers. Data came from immunoSEQ multiplex PCR; TCRdb stores just in-frame clones and leaves some out. The table shows some 150,000 clones, with 60% to 80% occurring only once. Sequencing was carried out using PBMCs. These receptors were taken from a woman aged 25 to 39 in good health and CMV-seronegative.

The chain uses TRBV5-4 and TRBJ1-5; no clear D gene. The CDR3 runs 13 residues. In germline, CDR1 is SGHNT, CDR2 YYREEE (reference sequence). The V and J ends lost 3 bases and 3 bases respectively, with 7 bases between them. The CDR3 is CASSSNYNQPQHF. The DNA for the CDR3 is TGTGCCAGCAGCTCTAACTACAATCAGCCCCAGCATTTT.

With regard to this clone: Other DNA variants within this sample encode the same CDR3. The CDR3 DNA sequence: TGTGCCAGCAGCTTGAGTAGGGGGAACACTGAAGCTTTCTTT. Protein sequence: CASSLSRGNTEAFF. V and J are TRBV5-4 and TRBJ1-1, with D perhaps TRBD1 (5 bases). The V gene lost 1 base and the J gene lost 1 base, with 8 bases spanning the gap. The CDR3 length is 14 residues. The germline gives CDR1 SGHNT, CDR2 YYREEE (reference sequence).

The chain has TRBV5-1 and TRBJ2-3; 15 bases line up with TRBD2. V trimming: 3 bases; J trimming: 0 bases; junction bases outside the gene matches: 8. CDR3 length: 19 residues. The germline V gene has CDR1 SGHRS and CDR2 YFSETQ. Written as DNA, the CDR3 is TGCGCCAGCAGCTCCGGACTAGCGGGGGGGATATCTAGCACAGATACGCAGTATTTT. This codes for CASSSGLAGGISSTDTQYF.

The rearrangement joins TRBV19 to TRBJ1-2; D unresolved. V was shortened by 3 bases and J by 4 bases, with 9 bases between the two germline ends. The CDR3 spans 13 residues. Germline CDR1 LNHDA, CDR2 SQIVND (reference sequence). This CDR3 is CASSIGLFYGYTF. The CDR3 nucleotides are TGTGCCAGTAGTATTGGACTTTTCTATGGCTACACCTTC. The variable domain in full, completed from reference TRBV19 and TRBJ1-2, reads DGGITQSPKYLFRKEGQNVTLSCEQNLNHDAMYWYRQDPGQGLRLIYYSQIVNDFQKGDIAEGYSVSREKKESFPLTVTSAQKNPTAFYLCASSIGLFYGYTFGSGTRLTVV.

The J gene is TRBJ2-7, the V gene TRBV7-8; D is possibly TRBD2 (6 bases). Germline values: CDR1 SGHVS, CDR2 FQNEAQ. The CDR3 extends over 16 amino acids. V was clipped by 4 bases and J by 4 bases, with 20 bases between them. CDR3 amino acids: CASSSIRGGEWYEQYF. CDR3 coding DNA: TGTGCCAGCAGCTCAATACGGGGCGGGGAATGGTACGAGCAGTACTTC.

This chain links TRBV28 with TRBJ1-3, with D possibly matching TRBD1 (5 bases). Germline CDR1 MDHEN, CDR2 SYDVKM. The length of the CDR3 is 14 residues. V was cut by 1 base and J by 7 bases, with 11 bases left in between. This CDR3 is CASSLFSAGNTIYF. The CDR3 bases are TGTGCCAGCAGTTTATTTTCCGCAGGGAACACCATATATTTT.

This clone was seen a handful of times. This chain connects TRBV6-4 to TRBJ2-3, with 8 positions matching TRBD2. This CDR3 region has 15 residues. In germline, CDR1 is MRHNA, CDR2 SNTAGT. V dropped 0 bases and J dropped 2; count of bases not matched to a gene: 1. The CDR3 region has the DNA TGTGCCAGCAGTGACTCGCGGGGGGCCACAGATACGCAGTATTTT. Translating it yields CASSDSRGATDTQYF.

This chain uses TRBV9 with TRBJ1-3; 9 bases line up with TRBD1. The CDR3 totals 15 residues. Trimming removed 3 bases from V and 5 bases from J; junction bases left unmatched: 6. From germline, CDR1 is SGDLS and CDR2 YYNGEE. The CDR3 DNA sequence: TGTGCCAGCAGCGCCACCGGGACAGGGAGAAACACCATATATTTT. Encoded protein: CASSATGTGRNTIYF.

The chain is built from TRBV9 and TRBJ2-1; possibly TRBD1 for D (6 bases). Germline CDR1 and CDR2: SGDLS and YYNGEE. V was shortened by 1 base and J by 3 bases, with 20 bases between the two germline ends. The CDR3 has 18 residues. CDR3 sequence reads: CASSVYDDTGSGYNEQFF. The CDR3 nucleotides are TGTGCCAGCAGCGTATATGACGATACAGGGTCGGGCTACAATGAGCAGTTCTTC. Full variable domain (rest looked up from reference TRBV9 and TRBJ2-1): DSGVTQTPKHLITATGQRVTLRCSPRSGDLSVYWYQQSLDQGLQFLIQYYNGEERAKGNILERFSAQQFPDLHSELNLSSLELGDSALYFCASSVYDDTGSGYNEQFFGPGTRLTVL.

This chain connects TRBV2 to TRBJ1-5, with 8 bases lining up with TRBD1. This CDR3 spans 16 amino acids. CDR1 and CDR2 from the germline V gene are SNHLY and FYNNEI. Trimming cost V 5 bases and J 5 bases; bases outside gene matches: 11. In DNA, the CDR3 is TGTGCCAGCAGTCATGTCCAGGGGGCAATAGATCAGCCCCAGCATTTT. It encodes CASSHVQGAIDQPQHF.

This clone was observed once. This sample also contains other DNA sequences that code for the same CDR3. The rearrangement joins TRBV4-1 to TRBJ2-5; 7 bases agree with TRBD1. With V trimmed by 4 bases and J by 0 bases, 5 bases remained unmatched. The germline CDR1 and CDR2 sequences are MGHRA and YSYEKL. The CDR3 is 15 residues long. CDR3: CASSRIDRDQETQYF. As DNA, the CDR3 is TGCGCCAGCAGCCGGATTGACAGGGACCAAGAGACCCAGTACTTC.

This chain joins TRBV6-5 and TRBJ1-6; D might be TRBD1 (5 bases). CDR1 is MNHEY and CDR2 is SVGAGI in the germline V gene. The CDR3 is 16 amino acids. V was clipped by 0 bases and J by 6 bases, with 12 bases between them. The CDR3 spells CASSYSGGRANSPLHF. Here the CDR3 DNA reads TGTGCCAGCAGTTACTCGGGTGGCAGGGCTAATTCACCCCTCCACTTT.

V and J are TRBV6-1 and TRBJ2-1, with 7 bases that match TRBD1. The CDR3 consists of 17 residues. V lost 4 bases to trimming and J lost 0 bases; unmatched junction nucleotides: 9. The germline V gene has CDR1 MNHNS and CDR2 SASEGT. CDR3: CASSVWDSSSSYNEQFF. CDR3 in DNA: TGTGCCAGCAGTGTATGGGACAGTTCAAGCTCCTACAATGAGCAGTTCTTC.